This T cell receptor beta chain was identified during a study of blood T cell repertoires in COVID-19. About the study: COVID-19 samples collected from the United States, Italy and Spain covered acute and convalescent phases. PBMCs, B-cell-depleted T cells, or T cells were the source of the cDNA or gDNA that made up the material.

Original analysis: Counts of nucleated cells, estimated from reference gene primer amplification, were obtained. Data came from immunoSEQ multiplex PCR; TCRdb stores just in-frame clones and leaves some out. Clone size and V and J calls were adopted from that table, with D and trimming inferred from the DNA. This table holds 130,000 to 150,000 clones, more than 75% found once. Sequenced sample: peripheral blood. The source of this sequence is a man older than 75 with acute or convalescent COVID-19.

The CDR3 is CASSSGTGDNSPLHF. The CDR3 bases are TGCGCCAGCAGCTCAGGGACAGGGGATAATTCACCCCTCCACTTT. The chain uses TRBV5-1 and TRBJ1-6; TRBD1 aligns across 10 bases. J gave up 5 bases and V 3 bases, and 2 bases lay outside the gene matches. In germline, CDR1 is SGHRS, CDR2 YFSETQ. This CDR3 spans 15 amino acids.